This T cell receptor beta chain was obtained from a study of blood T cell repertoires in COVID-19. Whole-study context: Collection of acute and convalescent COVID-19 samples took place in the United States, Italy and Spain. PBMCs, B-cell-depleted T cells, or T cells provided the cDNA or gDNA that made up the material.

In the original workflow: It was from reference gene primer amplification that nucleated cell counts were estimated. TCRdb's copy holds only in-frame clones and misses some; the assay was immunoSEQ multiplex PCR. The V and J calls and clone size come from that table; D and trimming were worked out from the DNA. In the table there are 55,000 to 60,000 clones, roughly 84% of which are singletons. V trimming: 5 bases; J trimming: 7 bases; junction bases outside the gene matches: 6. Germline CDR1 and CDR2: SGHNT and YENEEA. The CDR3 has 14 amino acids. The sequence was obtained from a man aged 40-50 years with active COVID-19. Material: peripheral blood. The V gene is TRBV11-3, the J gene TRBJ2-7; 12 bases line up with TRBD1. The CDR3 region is CASSAGQGAREQYF. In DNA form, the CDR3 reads TGTGCCAGCAGCGCGGGACAGGGGGCGAGGGAGCAGTACTTC.